The sequence of this TCR beta chain was determined in a study of blood T cell repertoires in COVID-19. For the study at large: Collection of acute and convalescent COVID-19 samples took place in the United States, Italy and Spain. In each case, the material was cDNA or gDNA derived from T cells, B-cell-depleted T cells, or PBMCs.

V gave up 4 bases and J gave up 0 bases; unmatched junction bases: 1. The CDR3 covers 14 residues. Germline CDR1 LGHDT, CDR2 YNNKEL (reference sequence). With respect to this clone: Other DNA sequences within the sample encode an identical CDR3.

Authors' processing steps: The assay estimated nucleated cells by amplifying reference gene primers. The repertoire was sequenced with immunoSEQ multiplex PCR; TCRdb's copy has only in-frame clones and lacks some. From that table come the V and J calls and clone size; the DNA was used to work out D and trimming. The table has some 260,000 clones, under 85% seen once. This chain uses TRBV3-1 (or the pseudogene TRBV3-2) with TRBJ1-1; 8 bases align to TRBD1. The receptor was isolated from a woman in her thirties or forties with active or convalescent COVID-19. The sequencing sample was made of peripheral blood. In DNA, the CDR3 is TGTGCCAGCAGCCGACAGGGGCTGAACACTGAAGCTTTCTTT. Its protein is CASSRQGLNTEAFF.